This TCR beta chain was identified during a study of control samples from healthy donors and cancer patients. Assay: immunoSEQ multiplex PCR; the TCRdb copy retains only in-frame clones and omits some. The sample lists approximately 190,000 clones, roughly nine tenths occurring once. CDR3 length: 15 residues. V lost 1 base and J lost 4, with 12 bases in between. Germline values: CDR1 MGHRA, CDR2 YSYEKL. This sequence originates from a young man in good health. The chain links TRBV4-1 to TRBJ2-3; possible D gene TRBD2, 5 bases. The sample taken for sequencing was blood. This chain's CDR3 is CASSQAGSGSDTQYF. CDR3 bases: TGCGCCAGCAGCCAAGCGGGTTCGGGGTCAGATACGCAGTATTTT.